This T cell receptor (beta chain) was retrieved from a study of human T cells and chemical hapten exposure. The wider study: Variation in per-sample TCR yields came mainly from small pooled library volume differences.

This CDR3 contains 17 residues. V was cut by 1 base and J by 5 bases, with 20 bases left in between. The germline CDR1 and CDR2 sequences are SGHTA and FQGNSA. Only a few counts were recorded for this clonotype. What it binds is unknown. The authors' total RNA extraction used unfractionated whole blood. General study points: TCRs above 1 in 1000 frequency did not change with DPC sensitization.

The authors' processing: Sample-level TCR yields exhibited a median of approximately 88,000, with a range of roughly 20,000 to 750,000. TCRdb re-called the 5' RACE reads with MiXCR, one entry per CDR3 protein. TCRdb assigned the V and J calls; the authors' analysis was not used. The sample has 81,000 or so distinct CDR3 sequences; 7.7% are singletons. This sequence was found in a male donor in good health. The chain carries TRBV7-2 and TRBJ1-2; D might be TRBD1 (5 bases). The CDR3 reads CASSLEFGRENWYGYTF. The CDR3, as DNA: TGTGCCAGCAGCTTAGAATTCGGCAGGGAGAATTGGTATGGCTACACCTTC.